This TCR beta chain was sequenced in a study of blood T cell repertoires in COVID-19. Looking at the study overall: Researchers got acute and convalescent COVID-19 samples from the United States, Italy and Spain. In each case, the material was cDNA or gDNA derived from T cells, B-cell-depleted T cells, or PBMCs.

In the original workflow: Amplification of reference gene primers was used by the study to estimate nucleated cell counts. Sequenced by immunoSEQ multiplex PCR; TCRdb stores in-frame clones only, minus some. That table gives V, J and clone size, and the DNA gave D and trimming. The profile shows 210,000 or so clones, about 85% of them singletons. Per the germline V gene, CDR1 is MNHEY and CDR2 is SVGAGI. Trimming cost V 6 bases and J 7 bases, with 18 bases left between them. The CDR3 sequence is 14 residues long. The V call is TRBV6-5, the J call TRBJ1-2; no firm D call. Sequenced: peripheral blood. The receptor was derived from a woman aged 18-29 years who had recovered from COVID-19. The DNA for the CDR3 is TGTGCCAGCAGGAATCCGGGGAAGGAGAGTGGCTACACCTTC. Encoded protein: CASRNPGKESGYTF.